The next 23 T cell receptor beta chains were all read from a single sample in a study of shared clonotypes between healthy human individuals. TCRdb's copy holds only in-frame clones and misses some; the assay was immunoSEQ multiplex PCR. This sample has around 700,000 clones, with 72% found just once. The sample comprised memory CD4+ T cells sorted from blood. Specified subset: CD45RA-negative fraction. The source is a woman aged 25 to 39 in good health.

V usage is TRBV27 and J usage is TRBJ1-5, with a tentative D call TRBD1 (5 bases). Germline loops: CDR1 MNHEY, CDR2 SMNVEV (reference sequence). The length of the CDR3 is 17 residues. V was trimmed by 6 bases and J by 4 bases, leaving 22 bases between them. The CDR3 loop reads CASSPLDSILANQPQHF. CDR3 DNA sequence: TGTGCCAGCAGCCCCCTTGACAGTATCCTTGCAAATCAGCCCCAGCATTTT.

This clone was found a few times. The CDR3 DNA reads TGTGCCAGCAGTCGAAAGGGCCTCCTAATGATAACTGAAGCTTTCTTT. Residues: CASSRKGLLMITEAFF. J is TRBJ1-1 and V is TRBV28; D gene ambiguous. V was pared by 5 bases and J by 5 bases, with 21 bases between. Germline CDR1 is MDHEN and CDR2 is SYDVKM. The CDR3 extends over 16 amino acids.

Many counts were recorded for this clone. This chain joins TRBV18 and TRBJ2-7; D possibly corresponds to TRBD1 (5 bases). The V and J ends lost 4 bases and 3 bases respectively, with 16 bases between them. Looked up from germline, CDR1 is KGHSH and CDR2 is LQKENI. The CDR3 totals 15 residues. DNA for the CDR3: TGTGCCAGCTCACGGACGGTACAGGAGAACTACGAGCAGTACTTC. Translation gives CASSRTVQENYEQYF. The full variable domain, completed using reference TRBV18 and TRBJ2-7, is NAGVMQNPRHLVRRRGQEARLRCSPMKGHSHVYWYRQLPEEGLKFMVYLQKENIIDESGMPKERFSAEFPKEGPSILRIQQVVRGDSAAYFCASSRTVQENYEQYFGPGTRLTVT.

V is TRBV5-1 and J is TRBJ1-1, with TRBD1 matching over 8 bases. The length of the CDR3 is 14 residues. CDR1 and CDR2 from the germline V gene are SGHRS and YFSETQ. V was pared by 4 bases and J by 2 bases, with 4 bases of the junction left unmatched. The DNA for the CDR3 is TGCGCCAGCAGCGGACAGGGCAGTAACACTGAAGCTTTCTTT. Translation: CASSGQGSNTEAFF.

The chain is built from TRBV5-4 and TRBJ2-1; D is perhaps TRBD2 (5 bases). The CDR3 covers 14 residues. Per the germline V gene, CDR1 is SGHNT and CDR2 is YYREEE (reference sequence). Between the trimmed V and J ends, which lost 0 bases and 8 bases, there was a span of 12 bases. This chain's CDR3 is CASSLVQAEDEQFF. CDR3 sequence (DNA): TGTGCCAGCAGCTTGGTCCAGGCGGAGGATGAGCAGTTCTTC.

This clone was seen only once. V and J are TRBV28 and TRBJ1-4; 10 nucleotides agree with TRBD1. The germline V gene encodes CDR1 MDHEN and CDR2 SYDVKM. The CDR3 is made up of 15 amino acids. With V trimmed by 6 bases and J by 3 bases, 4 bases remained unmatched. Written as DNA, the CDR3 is TGTGCCAGCAGACCCGGGACAGGGGCTAATGAAAAACTGTTTTTT. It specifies CASRPGTGANEKLFF. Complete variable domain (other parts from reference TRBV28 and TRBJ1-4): DVKVTQSSRYLVKRTGEKVFLECVQDMDHENMFWYRQDPGLGLRLIYFSYDVKMKEKGDIPEGYSVSREKKERFSLILESASTNQTSMYLCASRPGTGANEKLFFGSGTQLSVL.

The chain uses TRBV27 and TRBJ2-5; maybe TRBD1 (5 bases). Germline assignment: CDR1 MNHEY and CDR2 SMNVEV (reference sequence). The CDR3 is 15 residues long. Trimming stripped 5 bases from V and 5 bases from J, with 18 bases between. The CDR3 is CASSPRTLSVETQYF. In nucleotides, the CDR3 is TGTGCCAGCAGTCCTCGGACACTGTCCGTGGAGACCCAGTACTTC.

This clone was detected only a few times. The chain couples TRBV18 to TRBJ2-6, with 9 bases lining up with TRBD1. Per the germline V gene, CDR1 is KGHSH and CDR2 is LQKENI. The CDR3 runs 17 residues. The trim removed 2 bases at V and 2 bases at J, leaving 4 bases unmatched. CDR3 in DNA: TGTGCCAGCTCACCAGGACAGGGGCCAGCTGGGGCCAACGTCCTGACTTTC. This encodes CASSPGQGPAGANVLTF.

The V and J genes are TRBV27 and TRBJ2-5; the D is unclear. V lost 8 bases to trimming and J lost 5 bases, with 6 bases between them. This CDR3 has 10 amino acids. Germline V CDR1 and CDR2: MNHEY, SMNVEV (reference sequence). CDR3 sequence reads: CASDGETQYF. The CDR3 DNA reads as TGTGCCAGCGACGGGGAGACCCAGTACTTC.

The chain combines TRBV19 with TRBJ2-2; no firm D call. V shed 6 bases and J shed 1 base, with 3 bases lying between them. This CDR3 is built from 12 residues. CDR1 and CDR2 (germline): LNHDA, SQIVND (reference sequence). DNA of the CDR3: TGTGCCAGTAGGGGGAACACCGGGGAGCTGTTTTTT. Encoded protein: CASRGNTGELFF.

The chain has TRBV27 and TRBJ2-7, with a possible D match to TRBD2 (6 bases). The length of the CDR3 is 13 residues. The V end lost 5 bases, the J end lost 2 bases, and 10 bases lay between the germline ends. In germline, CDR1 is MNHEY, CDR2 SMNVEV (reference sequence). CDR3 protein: CASSPWTTYEQYF. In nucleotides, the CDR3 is TGTGCCAGCAGTCCTTGGACTACCTACGAGCAGTACTTC.

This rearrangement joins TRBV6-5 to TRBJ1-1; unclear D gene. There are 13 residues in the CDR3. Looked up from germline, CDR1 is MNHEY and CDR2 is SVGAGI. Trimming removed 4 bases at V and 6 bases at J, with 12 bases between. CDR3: CASSSQRGAEAFF. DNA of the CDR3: TGTGCCAGCAGTTCCCAACGTGGTGCTGAAGCTTTCTTT.

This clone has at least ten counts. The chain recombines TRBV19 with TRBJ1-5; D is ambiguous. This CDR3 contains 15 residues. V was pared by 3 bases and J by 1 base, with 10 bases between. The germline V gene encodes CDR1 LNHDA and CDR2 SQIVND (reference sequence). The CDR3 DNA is TGTGCCAGTAGTATGGTGGCGGAAAGCAATCAGCCCCAGCATTTT. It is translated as CASSMVAESNQPQHF.

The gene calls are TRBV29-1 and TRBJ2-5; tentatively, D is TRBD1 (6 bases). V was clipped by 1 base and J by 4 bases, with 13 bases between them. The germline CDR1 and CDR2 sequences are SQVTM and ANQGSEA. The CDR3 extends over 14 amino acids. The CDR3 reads CSVEVAGVVETQYF. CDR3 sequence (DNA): TGCAGCGTTGAAGTTGCAGGGGTAGTAGAGACCCAGTACTTC.

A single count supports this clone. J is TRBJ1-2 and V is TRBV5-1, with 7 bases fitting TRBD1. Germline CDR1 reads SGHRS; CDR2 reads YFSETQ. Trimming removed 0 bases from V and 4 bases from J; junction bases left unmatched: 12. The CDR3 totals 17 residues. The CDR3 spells CASSLGGATGMGYGYTF. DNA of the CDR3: TGCGCCAGCAGCTTGGGTGGGGCGACAGGGATGGGCTATGGCTACACCTTC.

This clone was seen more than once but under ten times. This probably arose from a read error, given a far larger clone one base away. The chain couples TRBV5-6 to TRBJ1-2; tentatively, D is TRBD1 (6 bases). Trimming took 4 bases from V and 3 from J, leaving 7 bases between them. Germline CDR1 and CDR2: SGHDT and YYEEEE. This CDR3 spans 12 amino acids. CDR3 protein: CASSRQDYGYTF. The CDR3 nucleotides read TGTGCCAGCAGCCGACAGGACTATGGCTACACCTTC.

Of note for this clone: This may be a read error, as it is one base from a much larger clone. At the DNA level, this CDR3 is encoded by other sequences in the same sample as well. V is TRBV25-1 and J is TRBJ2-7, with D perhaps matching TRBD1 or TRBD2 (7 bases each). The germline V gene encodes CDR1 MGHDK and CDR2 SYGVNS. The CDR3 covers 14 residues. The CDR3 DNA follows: TGTGCCAGCAGTGAGTCAGGGGGAGGGAACGAGCAGTATTTC. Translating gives CASSESGGGNEQYF.

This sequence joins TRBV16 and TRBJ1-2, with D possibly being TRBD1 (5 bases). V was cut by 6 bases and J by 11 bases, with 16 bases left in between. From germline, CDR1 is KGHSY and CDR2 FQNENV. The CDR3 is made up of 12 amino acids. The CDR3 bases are TGTGCCAGCAGAAGGGACGCCTCTGGTTACACCTTC. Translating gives CASRRDASGYTF.

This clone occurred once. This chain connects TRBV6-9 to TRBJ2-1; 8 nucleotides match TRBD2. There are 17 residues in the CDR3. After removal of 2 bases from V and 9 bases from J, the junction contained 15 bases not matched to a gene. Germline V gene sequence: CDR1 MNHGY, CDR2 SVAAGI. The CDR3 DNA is TGTGCCAGCAGTTATACGCCCCCCACTAGCGGCGGCGTTGAGCAGTTCTTC. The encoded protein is CASSYTPPTSGGVEQFF.

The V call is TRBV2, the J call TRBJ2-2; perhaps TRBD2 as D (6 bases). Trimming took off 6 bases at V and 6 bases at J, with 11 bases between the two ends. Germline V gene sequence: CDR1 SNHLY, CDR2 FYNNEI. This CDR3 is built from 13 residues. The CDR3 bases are TGTGCCAGCAGGGGAGGCTGGGCCGGGGAGCTGTTTTTT. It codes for CASRGGWAGELFF.

Here the CDR3 reads CASSGAGTNTEAFF. CDR3 bases: TGCGCCAGCAGTGGGGCAGGGACGAACACTGAAGCTTTCTTT. This chain connects TRBV10-1 to TRBJ1-1, with D perhaps TRBD1 (5 bases). The CDR3 length is 14 residues. Trimming left V 4 bases short and J 1 base short, with 10 bases between. From germline, CDR1 is WNHNN and CDR2 SYGVQD (reference sequence).

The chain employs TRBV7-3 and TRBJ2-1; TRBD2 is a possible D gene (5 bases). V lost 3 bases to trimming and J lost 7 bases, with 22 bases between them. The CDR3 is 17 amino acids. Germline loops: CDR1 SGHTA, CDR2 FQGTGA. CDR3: CASSFRRAGRPNNEQFF. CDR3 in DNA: TGTGCCAGCAGCTTTCGGCGGGCCGGCCGCCCGAATAATGAGCAGTTCTTC.

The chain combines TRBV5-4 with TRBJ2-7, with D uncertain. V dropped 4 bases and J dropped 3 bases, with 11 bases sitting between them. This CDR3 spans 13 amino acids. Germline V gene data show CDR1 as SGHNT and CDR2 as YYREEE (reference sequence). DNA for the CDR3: TGTGCCAGCAGCCCCGAACTCAACTACGAGCAGTACTTC. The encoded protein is CASSPELNYEQYF.